These 16 T cell receptor beta chains share one sample of origin, sequenced in a study of blood T cell repertoires in COVID-19. Sequencing used immunoSEQ multiplex PCR; TCRdb keeps in-frame clones, though not all of them. The table includes roughly 20,000 clones, about 87% detected once. The sample consisted of peripheral blood. These receptors all stem from a human donor in a cohort sampled during active COVID-19. The donor label of this sample is uncertain.

J is TRBJ2-7 and V is TRBV6-5; 8 positions agree with TRBD1. The CDR3 totals 13 residues. Germline CDR1 MNHEY, CDR2 SVGAGI. The junction had 6 bases not matched to a gene; V was cut back by 7 bases and J by 4 bases. The CDR3 nucleotides read TGTGCCAGCACAGGAACAGGGGGGTACGAGCAGTACTTC. Its translation is CASTGTGGYEQYF.

The CDR3 nucleotides read TGTGCCAGCAGCCGCAAGCGGGAGAGCTCCTACGAGCAGTACTTC. Translated, it gives CASSRKRESSYEQYF. This rearrangement joins TRBV7-9 to TRBJ2-7; 8 positions match TRBD2. From germline, CDR1 is SEHNR and CDR2 FQNEAQ (reference sequence). The CDR3 runs 15 residues. The V gene end was trimmed by 5 bases and the J gene end by 0 bases; junction bases not matched to a gene: 6.

For this clone: This sample also contains other DNA sequences that code for the same CDR3. This chain links TRBV3-1 (or the pseudogene TRBV3-2) with TRBJ2-1; TRBD2 agrees at 10 bases. Germline loops: CDR1 LGHDT, CDR2 YNNKEL (reference sequence). V shed 6 bases, J shed 3 bases, and the junction held 5 bases outside the gene matches. The CDR3 has 15 residues. CDR3 sequence: CASSQLAGNYNEQFF. CDR3 in DNA: TGTGCCAGCAGTCAACTAGCGGGGAACTACAATGAGCAGTTCTTC.

The genes are TRBV9 and TRBJ2-2, with D perhaps TRBD2 (6 bases). Germline V CDR1 and CDR2: SGDLS, YYNGEE. The CDR3 is made up of 14 amino acids. The V end lost 2 bases, the J end lost 4 bases, and 9 bases lay between the germline ends. CDR3 DNA sequence: TGTGCCAGCAGCGTTGGAGGGAGCACCGGGGAGCTGTTTTTT. Protein: CASSVGGSTGELFF.

This chain uses TRBV7-9 with TRBJ2-5, with 12 nucleotides matching TRBD2. This CDR3 is 15 amino acids long. Per germline, CDR1 SEHNR and CDR2 FQNEAQ (reference sequence). V lost 7 bases, J lost 1 base, and 4 bases stayed unmatched. Here the CDR3 DNA reads TGTGCCAGCACCCTAGCGGGGGGGACCCAAGAGACCCAGTACTTC. Its translation is CASTLAGGTQETQYF.

This clone came up a few times. At one boundary the junction diverges from the germline segment, which might be a read error. This sequence joins TRBV5-8 and TRBJ1-1; 8 bases align to TRBD1. Germline V CDR1 and CDR2: SGHTS, YDEGEE. The CDR3 sequence is 13 residues long. CDR3 loop: CASSLDWTGSTNF. The CDR3 DNA sequence: TGTGCCAGCAGTCTTGACTGGACAGGGTCTACTAATTTT.

The chain joins TRBV7-8 to TRBJ2-4; D uncertain. V was shortened by 2 bases and J by 5 bases, with 7 bases between the two germline ends. The germline gives CDR1 SGHVS, CDR2 FQNEAQ. The CDR3 is 13 amino acids. In DNA form, the CDR3 reads TGTGCCAGCAGCTTAAACCAGGAAAACATTCAGTACTTC. Encoded protein: CASSLNQENIQYF.

This rearrangement joins TRBV6-5 to TRBJ2-5; D is uncertain. This CDR3 is 13 amino acids long. Between the trimmed V and J ends, which lost 4 bases and 5 bases, there was a span of 11 bases. Germline CDR1 reads MNHEY; CDR2 reads SVGAGI. In DNA, the CDR3 is TGTGCCAGCAGTTGGAGCCCGGGTGAGACCCAGTACTTC. Translating it yields CASSWSPGETQYF.

The V call is TRBV7-9, the J call TRBJ1-1; the D is unclear. The CDR3 covers 14 residues. Trimming took off 3 bases at V and 2 bases at J, with 10 bases between the two ends. From germline, CDR1 is SEHNR and CDR2 FQNEAQ (reference sequence). CDR3 nucleotide sequence: TGTGCCAGCAGCTTCTTGGGCCGTAACACTGAAGCTTTCTTT. Translated: CASSFLGRNTEAFF.

V gene TRBV5-8 combines with J gene TRBJ1-4; D gene ambiguous. Germline-derived CDR1 and CDR2 are SGHTS and YDEGEE. V gave up 7 bases and J gave up 0 bases, with 4 bases separating them. The CDR3 consists of 12 residues. The CDR3 reads CASEPTNEKLFF. The CDR3 region has the DNA TGTGCCAGCGAGCCAACTAATGAAAAACTGTTTTTT.

The V call is TRBV2, the J call TRBJ1-2, with TRBD1 matching over 7 bases. CDR1 and CDR2 (germline): SNHLY, FYNNEI. The CDR3 is made up of 14 amino acids. The J segment lost 3 bases and the V segment lost 5 bases, leaving 6 bases of the junction unmatched. For the CDR3, the DNA is TGTGCCAGCAGTCGAGACAGGGTGGACTATGGCTACACCTTC. It specifies CASSRDRVDYGYTF.

This chain joins TRBV11-2 and TRBJ2-2, with 9 bases fitting TRBD1. Germline assignment: CDR1 SGHAT and CDR2 FQNNGV. V lost 3 bases, J lost 2 bases, and 13 bases stayed unmatched. The CDR3 is 19 amino acids. The CDR3 DNA is TGTGCCAGCAGCTTTTCCACAGGGGGCATGAGTGGAAACACCGGGGAGCTGTTTTTT. Protein product: CASSFSTGGMSGNTGELFF.

V usage is TRBV6-1 and J usage is TRBJ2-7; D gene ambiguous. The CDR3 has 18 residues. Per germline, CDR1 MNHNS and CDR2 SASEGT. V lost 2 bases and J lost 5, with 25 bases in between. CDR3 region: CASSESTRRSPSDHEQYF. CDR3 sequence (DNA): TGTGCCAGCAGTGAATCCACAAGAAGGAGTCCCTCCGACCACGAGCAGTACTTC.

The chain has TRBV11-2 and TRBJ2-1; no firm D call. Germline lookup yields CDR1 SGHAT and CDR2 FQNNGV. This CDR3 contains 14 residues. The V and J ends lost 4 bases and 6 bases respectively, with 13 bases between them. The CDR3 region is CASSSLASVNEQFF. The CDR3 DNA follows: TGTGCCAGCAGCTCCCTGGCAAGTGTCAATGAGCAGTTCTTC.

The CDR3 DNA reads TGTGCCAGCACAGGGACAGGGGATAATTCACCCCTCCACTTT. Amino acids: CASTGTGDNSPLHF. The gene calls are TRBV6-5 and TRBJ1-6; 10 nucleotides align to TRBD1. The CDR3 spans 14 residues. The germline V gene has CDR1 MNHEY and CDR2 SVGAGI. Losses at the gene ends were 7 bases for V and 5 bases for J; bases not matched to a gene: 2.

The chain employs TRBV2 and TRBJ2-4; no definite D call. The CDR3 has 14 amino acids. V gave up 4 bases and J gave up 8 bases, with 15 bases separating them. Germline-derived CDR1 and CDR2 are SNHLY and FYNNEI. The CDR3 DNA sequence: TGTGCCAGCAGTGGCCTGACCGGCGAGGACATTCAGTACTTC. As protein: CASSGLTGEDIQYF.